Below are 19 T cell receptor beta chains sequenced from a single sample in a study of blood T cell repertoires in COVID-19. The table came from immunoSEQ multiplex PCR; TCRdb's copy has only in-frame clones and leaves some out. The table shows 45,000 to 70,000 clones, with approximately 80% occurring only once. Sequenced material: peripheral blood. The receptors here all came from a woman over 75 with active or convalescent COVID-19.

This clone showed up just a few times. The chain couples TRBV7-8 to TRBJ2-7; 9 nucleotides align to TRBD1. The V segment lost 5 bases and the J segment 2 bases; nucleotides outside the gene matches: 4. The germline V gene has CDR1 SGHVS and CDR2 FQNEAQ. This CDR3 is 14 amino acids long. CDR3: CASSKGTGTYEQYF. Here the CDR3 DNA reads TGTGCCAGCAGCAAAGGGACAGGGACCTACGAGCAGTACTTC.

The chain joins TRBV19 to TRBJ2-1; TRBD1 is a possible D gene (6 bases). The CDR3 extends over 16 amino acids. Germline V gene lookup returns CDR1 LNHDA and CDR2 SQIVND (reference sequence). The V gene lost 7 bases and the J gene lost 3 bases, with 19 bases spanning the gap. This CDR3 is CASKPDRRSLYNEQFF. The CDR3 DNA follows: TGTGCCAGTAAACCCGACAGGCGGTCCCTCTACAATGAGCAGTTCTTC.

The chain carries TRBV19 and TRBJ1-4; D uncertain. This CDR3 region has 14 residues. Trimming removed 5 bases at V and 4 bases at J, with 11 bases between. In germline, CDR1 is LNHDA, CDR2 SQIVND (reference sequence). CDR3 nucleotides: TGTGCCAGTAGTGAGAGGGCTGTTAATGAAAAACTGTTTTTT. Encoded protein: CASSERAVNEKLFF. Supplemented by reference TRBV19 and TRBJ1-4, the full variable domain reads DGGITQSPKYLFRKEGQNVTLSCEQNLNHDAMYWYRQDPGQGLRLIYYSQIVNDFQKGDIAEGYSVSREKKESFPLTVTSAQKNPTAFYLCASSERAVNEKLFFGSGTQLSVL.

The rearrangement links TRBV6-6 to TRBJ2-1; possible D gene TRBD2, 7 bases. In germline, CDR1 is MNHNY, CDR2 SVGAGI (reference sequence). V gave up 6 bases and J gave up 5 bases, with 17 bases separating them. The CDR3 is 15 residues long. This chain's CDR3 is CASRPRGGPDNEQFF. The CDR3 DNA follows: TGTGCCAGCAGGCCAAGGGGGGGCCCTGACAATGAGCAGTTCTTC.

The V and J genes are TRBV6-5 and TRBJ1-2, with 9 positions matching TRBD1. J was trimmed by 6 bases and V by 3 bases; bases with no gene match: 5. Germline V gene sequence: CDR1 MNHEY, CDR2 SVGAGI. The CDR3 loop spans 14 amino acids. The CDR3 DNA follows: TGTGCCAGCAGTTATACACAGGGGGCAGATGGCTACACCTTC. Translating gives CASSYTQGADGYTF.

DNA for the CDR3: TGTGCCAGCAGCGCCTCAGGGGGCAATTACGAGCAGTACTTC. Amino acids: CASSASGGNYEQYF. The V call is TRBV7-3, the J call TRBJ2-7; 8 nucleotides match TRBD1. V trimming: 5 bases; J trimming: 4 bases; junction bases outside the gene matches: 7. The CDR3 totals 14 residues. Germline V gene data show CDR1 as SGHTA and CDR2 as FQGTGA. The complete variable domain, with remaining parts taken from reference TRBV7-3 and TRBJ2-7, reads GAGVSQTPSNKVTEKGKYVELRCDPISGHTALYWYRQSLGQGPEFLIYFQGTGAADDSGLPNDRFFAVRPEGSVSTLKIQRTERGDSAVYLCASSASGGNYEQYFGPGTRLTVT.

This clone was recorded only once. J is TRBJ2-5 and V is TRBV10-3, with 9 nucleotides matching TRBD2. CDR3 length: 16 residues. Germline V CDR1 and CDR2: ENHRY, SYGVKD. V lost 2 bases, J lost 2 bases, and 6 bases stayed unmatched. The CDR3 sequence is CAISEESGGLQETQYF. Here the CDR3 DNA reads TGTGCCATCAGTGAGGAAAGCGGGGGGCTTCAAGAGACCCAGTACTTC.

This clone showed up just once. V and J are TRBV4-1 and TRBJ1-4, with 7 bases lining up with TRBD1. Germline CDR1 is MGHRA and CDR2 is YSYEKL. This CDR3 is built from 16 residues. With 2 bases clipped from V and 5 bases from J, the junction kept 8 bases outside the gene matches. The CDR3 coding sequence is TGCGCCAGCAGCCAACTAGGCCCGGACAGGAATGAAAAACTGTTTTTT. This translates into CASSQLGPDRNEKLFF.

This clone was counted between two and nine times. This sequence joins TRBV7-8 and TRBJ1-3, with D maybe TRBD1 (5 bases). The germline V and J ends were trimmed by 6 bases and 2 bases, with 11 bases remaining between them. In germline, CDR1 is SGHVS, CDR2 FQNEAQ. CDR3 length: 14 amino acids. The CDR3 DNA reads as TGTGCCAGCAGTCCGGGGGTGGCTGGAAACACCATATATTTT. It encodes CASSPGVAGNTIYF.

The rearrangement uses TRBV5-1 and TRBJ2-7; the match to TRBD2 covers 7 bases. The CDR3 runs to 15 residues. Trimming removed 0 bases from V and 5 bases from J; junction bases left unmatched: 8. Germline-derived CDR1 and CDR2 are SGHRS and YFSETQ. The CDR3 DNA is TGCGCCAGCAGCTTGGAACGGACTAGTTTGAACGAGCAGTACTTC. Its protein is CASSLERTSLNEQYF.

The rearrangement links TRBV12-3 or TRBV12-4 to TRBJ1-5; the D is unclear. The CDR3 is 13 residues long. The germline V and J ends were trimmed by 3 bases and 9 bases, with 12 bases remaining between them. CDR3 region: CASSFGGERPQHF. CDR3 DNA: TGTGCCAGCAGTTTTGGCGGAGAACGGCCCCAGCATTTT.

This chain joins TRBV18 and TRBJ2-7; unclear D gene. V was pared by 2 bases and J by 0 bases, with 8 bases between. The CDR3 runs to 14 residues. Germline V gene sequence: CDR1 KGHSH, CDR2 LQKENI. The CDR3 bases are TGTGCCAGCTCACCAGCAGGAAACTCCTACGAGCAGTACTTC. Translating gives CASSPAGNSYEQYF.

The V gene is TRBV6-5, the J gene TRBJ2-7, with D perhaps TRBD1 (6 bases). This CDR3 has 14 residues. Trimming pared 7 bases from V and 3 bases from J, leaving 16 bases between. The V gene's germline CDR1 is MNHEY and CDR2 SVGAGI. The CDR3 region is CASNPGTQYYEQYF. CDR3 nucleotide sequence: TGTGCCAGCAACCCCGGGACACAATACTACGAGCAGTACTTC.

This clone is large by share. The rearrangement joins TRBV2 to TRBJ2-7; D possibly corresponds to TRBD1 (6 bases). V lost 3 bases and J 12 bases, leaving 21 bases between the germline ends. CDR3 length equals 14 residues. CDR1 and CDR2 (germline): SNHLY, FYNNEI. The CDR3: CASSDPRTVGKGYF. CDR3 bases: TGTGCCAGCAGTGACCCTCGGACAGTCGGGAAAGGGTACTTC. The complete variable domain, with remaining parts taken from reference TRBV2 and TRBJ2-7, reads EPEVTQTPSHQVTQMGQEVILRCVPISNHLYFYWYRQILGQKVEFLVSFYNNEISEKSEIFDDQFSVERPDGSNFTLKIRSTKLEDSAMYFCASSDPRTVGKGYFGPGTRLTVT.

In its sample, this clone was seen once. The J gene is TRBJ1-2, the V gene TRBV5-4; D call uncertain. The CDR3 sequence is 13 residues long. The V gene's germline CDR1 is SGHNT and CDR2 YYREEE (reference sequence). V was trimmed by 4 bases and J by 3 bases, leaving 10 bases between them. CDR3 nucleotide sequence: TGTGCCAGCAGCCCGACTTCAGACTATGGCTACACCTTC. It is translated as CASSPTSDYGYTF. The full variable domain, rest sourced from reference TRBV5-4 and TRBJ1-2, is ETGVTQSPTHLIKTRGQQVTLRCSSQSGHNTVSWYQQALGQGPQFIFQYYREEENGRGNFPPRFSGLQFPNYSSELNVNALELDDSALYLCASSPTSDYGYTFGSGTRLTVV.

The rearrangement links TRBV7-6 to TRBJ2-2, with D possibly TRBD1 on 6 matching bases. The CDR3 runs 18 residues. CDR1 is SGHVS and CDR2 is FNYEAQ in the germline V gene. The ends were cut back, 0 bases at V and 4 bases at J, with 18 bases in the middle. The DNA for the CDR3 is TGTGCCAGCAGCTTAGCGCTCCCGGCAGGGACAAGCACCGGGGAGCTGTTTTTT. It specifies CASSLALPAGTSTGELFF.

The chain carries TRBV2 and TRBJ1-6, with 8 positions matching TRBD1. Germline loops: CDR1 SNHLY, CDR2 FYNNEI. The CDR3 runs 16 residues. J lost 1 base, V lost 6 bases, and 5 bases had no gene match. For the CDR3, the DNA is TGTGCCAGCAGCGATCAGGGGGCGTCCTATAATTCACCCCTCCACTTT. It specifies CASSDQGASYNSPLHF.

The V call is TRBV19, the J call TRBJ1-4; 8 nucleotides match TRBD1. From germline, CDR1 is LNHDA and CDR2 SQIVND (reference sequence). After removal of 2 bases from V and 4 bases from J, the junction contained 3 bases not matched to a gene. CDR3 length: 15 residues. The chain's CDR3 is CASSIPTGVNEKLFF. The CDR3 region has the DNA TGTGCCAGTAGTATACCGACAGGGGTTAATGAAAAACTGTTTTTT.

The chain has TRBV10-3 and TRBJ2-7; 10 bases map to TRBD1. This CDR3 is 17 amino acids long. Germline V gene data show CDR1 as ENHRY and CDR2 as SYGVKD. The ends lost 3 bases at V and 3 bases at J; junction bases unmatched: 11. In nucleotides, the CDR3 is TGTGCCATCAGTGAACCGTCAGCGGACAGGGGGTTCTACGAGCAGTACTTC. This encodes CAISEPSADRGFYEQYF.